These 4 T cell receptor beta chains originate from one sample sequenced in a study of blood T cell repertoires in COVID-19. Using immunoSEQ multiplex PCR, the repertoire was profiled, and TCRdb retains in-frame clones only, with some absent. The data contain 200,000 to 300,000 clones, approximately 87% of them seen just once; the ten biggest clones take up 2% to 3%. The sample consisted of peripheral blood. The receptors come from a woman aged 50 to 60 with acute or convalescent COVID-19.

V is TRBV5-1 and J is TRBJ2-7, with 9 bases matching TRBD1. The CDR3 has 14 amino acids. Trimming removed 8 bases from V and 0 bases from J; junction bases left unmatched: 6. Germline lookup yields CDR1 SGHRS and CDR2 YFSETQ. CDR3 in amino acids: CASDAGQGSYEQYF. The CDR3 region has the DNA TGCGCCAGTGACGCGGGACAGGGCTCCTACGAGCAGTACTTC.

V and J are TRBV7-9 and TRBJ1-3; maybe TRBD1 (6 bases). Germline V CDR1 and CDR2: SEHNR, FQNEAQ (reference sequence). Trimming stripped 1 base from V and 7 bases from J, with 8 bases between. The CDR3 contains 13 residues. CDR3 sequence reads: CASSLGQGNTIYF. DNA of the CDR3: TGTGCCAGCAGCTTAGGCCAGGGGAACACCATATATTTT.

The rearrangement links TRBV5-1 to TRBJ2-7, with a weak D call TRBD2 (5 bases). Germline loops: CDR1 SGHRS, CDR2 YFSETQ. Trimming cost V 4 bases and J 3 bases, with 11 bases left between them. CDR3 size: 13 residues. The CDR3 loop is CASSDGGIYEQYF. CDR3 nucleotide sequence: TGCGCCAGCAGCGATGGAGGCATCTACGAGCAGTACTTC.

The V and J genes are TRBV28 and TRBJ1-2; 10 positions match TRBD1. The CDR3 is 16 amino acids. V dropped 2 bases and J dropped 5; count of bases not matched to a gene: 8. The germline V gene encodes CDR1 MDHEN and CDR2 SYDVKM. The CDR3 loop is CASSLRTGGAVYGYTF. The CDR3 DNA follows: TGTGCCAGCAGTTTAAGGACAGGGGGGGCGGTATATGGCTACACCTTC.